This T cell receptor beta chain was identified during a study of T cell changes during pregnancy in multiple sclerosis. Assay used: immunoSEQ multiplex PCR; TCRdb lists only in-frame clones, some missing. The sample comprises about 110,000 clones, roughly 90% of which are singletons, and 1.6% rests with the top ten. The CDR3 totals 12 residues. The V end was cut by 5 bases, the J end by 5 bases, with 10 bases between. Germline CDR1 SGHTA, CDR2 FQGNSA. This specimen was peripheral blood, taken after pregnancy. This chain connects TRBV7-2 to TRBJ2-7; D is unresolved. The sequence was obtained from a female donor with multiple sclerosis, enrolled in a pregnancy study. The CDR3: CASSPPAHEQYF. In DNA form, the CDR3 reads TGTGCCAGCAGCCCCCCCGCGCACGAGCAGTACTTC.